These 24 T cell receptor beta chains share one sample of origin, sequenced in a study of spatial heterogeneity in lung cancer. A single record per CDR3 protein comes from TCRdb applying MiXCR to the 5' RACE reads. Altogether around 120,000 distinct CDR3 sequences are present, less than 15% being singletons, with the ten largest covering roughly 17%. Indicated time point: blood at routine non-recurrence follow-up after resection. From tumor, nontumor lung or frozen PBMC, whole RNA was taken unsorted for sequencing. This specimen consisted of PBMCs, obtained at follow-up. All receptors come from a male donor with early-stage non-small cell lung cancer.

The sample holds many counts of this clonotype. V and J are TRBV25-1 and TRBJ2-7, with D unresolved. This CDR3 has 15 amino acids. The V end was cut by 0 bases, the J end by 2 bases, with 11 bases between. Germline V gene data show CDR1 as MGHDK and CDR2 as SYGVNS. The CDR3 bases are TGTGCCAGCAGTGAATATCTGGGGAAAGCCTACGAGCAGTACTTC. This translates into CASSEYLGKAYEQYF.

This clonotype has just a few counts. CDR3 sequence (DNA): TGTGCCAGCAGTGATATGTGGGGGACTACTAGCTACAATGAGCAGTTCTTC. Translated, it gives CASSDMWGTTSYNEQFF. This chain joins TRBV2 and TRBJ2-1; TRBD2 agrees at 7 bases. The CDR3 is 17 amino acids. Per the germline V gene, CDR1 is SNHLY and CDR2 is FYNNEI. After removal of 3 bases from V and 3 bases from J, the junction contained 11 bases not matched to a gene.

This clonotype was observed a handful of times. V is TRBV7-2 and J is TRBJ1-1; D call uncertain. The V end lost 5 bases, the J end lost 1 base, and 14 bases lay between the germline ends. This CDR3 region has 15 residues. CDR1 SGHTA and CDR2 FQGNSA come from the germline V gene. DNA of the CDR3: TGTGCCAGCAGCCCCCAACCCTACAGGAACACTGAAGCTTTCTTT. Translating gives CASSPQPYRNTEAFF.

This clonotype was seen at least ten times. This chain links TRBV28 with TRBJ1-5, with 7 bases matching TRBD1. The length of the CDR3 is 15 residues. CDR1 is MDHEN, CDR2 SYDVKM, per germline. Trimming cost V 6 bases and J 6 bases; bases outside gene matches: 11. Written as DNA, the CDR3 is TGTGCCAGCAGCTCGACCGACAGGGCCGCTCAGCCCCAGCATTTT. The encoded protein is CASSSTDRAAQPQHF.

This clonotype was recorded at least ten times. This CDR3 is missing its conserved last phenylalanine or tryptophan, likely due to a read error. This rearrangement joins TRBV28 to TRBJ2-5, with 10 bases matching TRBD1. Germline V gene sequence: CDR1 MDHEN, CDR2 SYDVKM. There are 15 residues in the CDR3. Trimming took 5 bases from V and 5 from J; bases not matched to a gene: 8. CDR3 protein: CASSRPGQGLETQYS. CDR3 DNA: TGTGCCAGCAGTCGCCCGGGACAGGGGCTGGAGACCCAGTACTCT.

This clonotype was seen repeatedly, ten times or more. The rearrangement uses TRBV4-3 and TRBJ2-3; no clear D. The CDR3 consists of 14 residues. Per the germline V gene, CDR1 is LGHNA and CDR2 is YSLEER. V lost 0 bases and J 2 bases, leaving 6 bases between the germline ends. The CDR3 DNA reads TGCGCCAGCAGCCAAGAATTCTCCACAGATACGCAGTATTTT. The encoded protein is CASSQEFSTDTQYF.

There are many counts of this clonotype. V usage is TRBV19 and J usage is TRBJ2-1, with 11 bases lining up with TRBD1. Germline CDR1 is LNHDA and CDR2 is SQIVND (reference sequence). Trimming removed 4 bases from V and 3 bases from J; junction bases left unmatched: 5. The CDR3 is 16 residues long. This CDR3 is CASSTRTGGFYNEQFF. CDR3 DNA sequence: TGTGCCAGTAGTACCCGGACAGGGGGCTTCTACAATGAGCAGTTCTTC.

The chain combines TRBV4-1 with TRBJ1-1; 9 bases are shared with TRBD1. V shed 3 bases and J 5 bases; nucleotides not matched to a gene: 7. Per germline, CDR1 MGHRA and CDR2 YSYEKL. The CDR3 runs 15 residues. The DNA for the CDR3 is TGCGCCAGCAGCCAGGGACAGGGCCAGGGGACTGAAGCTTTCTTT. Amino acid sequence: CASSQGQGQGTEAFF.

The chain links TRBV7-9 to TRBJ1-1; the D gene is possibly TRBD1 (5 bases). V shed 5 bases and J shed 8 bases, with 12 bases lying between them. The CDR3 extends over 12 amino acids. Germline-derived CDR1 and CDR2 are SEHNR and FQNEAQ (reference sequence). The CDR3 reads CASSEGGVEAFF. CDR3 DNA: TGTGCCAGCAGCGAAGGAGGGGTAGAAGCTTTCTTT.

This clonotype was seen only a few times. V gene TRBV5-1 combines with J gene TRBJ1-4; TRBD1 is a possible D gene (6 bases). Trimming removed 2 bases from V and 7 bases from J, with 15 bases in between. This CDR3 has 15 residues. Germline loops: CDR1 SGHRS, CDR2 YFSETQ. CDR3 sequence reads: CASSFRHREVEKLFF. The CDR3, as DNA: TGCGCCAGCAGCTTCCGGCACAGGGAGGTTGAAAAACTGTTTTTT. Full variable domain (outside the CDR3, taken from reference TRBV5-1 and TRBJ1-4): KAGVTQTPRYLIKTRGQQVTLSCSPISGHRSVSWYQQTPGQGLQFLFEYFSETQRNKGNFPGRFSGRQFSNSRSEMNVSTLELGDSALYLCASSFRHREVEKLFFGSGTQLSVL.

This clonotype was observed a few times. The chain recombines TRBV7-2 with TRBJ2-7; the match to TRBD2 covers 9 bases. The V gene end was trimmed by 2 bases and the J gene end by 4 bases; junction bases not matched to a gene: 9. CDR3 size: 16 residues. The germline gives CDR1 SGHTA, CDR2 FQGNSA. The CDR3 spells CASSLKLAAGGYEQYF. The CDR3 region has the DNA TGTGCCAGCAGCTTAAAACTGGCAGCGGGGGGATACGAGCAGTACTTC.

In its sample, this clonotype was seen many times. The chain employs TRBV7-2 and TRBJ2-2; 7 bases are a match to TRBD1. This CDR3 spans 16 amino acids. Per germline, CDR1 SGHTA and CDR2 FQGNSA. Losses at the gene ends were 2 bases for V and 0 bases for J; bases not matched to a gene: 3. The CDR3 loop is CASSLLGTANTGELFF. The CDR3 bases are TGTGCCAGCAGCTTATTAGGGACAGCGAACACCGGGGAGCTGTTTTTT.

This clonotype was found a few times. CDR3 region: CASQGAGGDNEQFF. In DNA form, the CDR3 reads TGTGCCAGCCAAGGAGCGGGGGGGGACAATGAGCAGTTCTTC. This chain joins TRBV27 and TRBJ2-1; 10 bases are shared with TRBD2. Germline V gene sequence: CDR1 MNHEY, CDR2 SMNVEV (reference sequence). Losses at the gene ends were 8 bases for V and 5 bases for J; bases not matched to a gene: 6. This CDR3 comprises 14 residues.

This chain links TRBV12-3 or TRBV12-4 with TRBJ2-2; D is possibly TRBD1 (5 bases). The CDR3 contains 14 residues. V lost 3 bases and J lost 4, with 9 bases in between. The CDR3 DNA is TGTGCCAGCAGTTTTGACAGACTCACCGGGGAGCTGTTTTTT. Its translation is CASSFDRLTGELFF.

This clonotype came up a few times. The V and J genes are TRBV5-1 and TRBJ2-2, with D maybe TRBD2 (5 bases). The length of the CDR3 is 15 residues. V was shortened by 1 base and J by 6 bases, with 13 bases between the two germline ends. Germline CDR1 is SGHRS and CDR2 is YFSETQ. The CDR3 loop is CASSLKGSNSGELFF. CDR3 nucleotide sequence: TGCGCCAGCAGCTTGAAAGGGAGTAATTCCGGGGAGCTGTTTTTT.

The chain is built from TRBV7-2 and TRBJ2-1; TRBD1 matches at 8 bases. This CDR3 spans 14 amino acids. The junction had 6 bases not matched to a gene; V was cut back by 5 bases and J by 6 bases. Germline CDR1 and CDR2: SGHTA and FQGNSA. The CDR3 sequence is CASSRLDRGNEQFF. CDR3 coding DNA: TGTGCCAGCAGCCGCTTAGACAGGGGCAATGAGCAGTTCTTC.

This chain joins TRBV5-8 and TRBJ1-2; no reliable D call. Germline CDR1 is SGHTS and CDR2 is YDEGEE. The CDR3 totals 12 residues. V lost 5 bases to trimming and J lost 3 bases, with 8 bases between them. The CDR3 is CASRYGYYGYTF. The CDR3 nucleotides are TGTGCCAGCAGATATGGATACTATGGCTACACCTTC.

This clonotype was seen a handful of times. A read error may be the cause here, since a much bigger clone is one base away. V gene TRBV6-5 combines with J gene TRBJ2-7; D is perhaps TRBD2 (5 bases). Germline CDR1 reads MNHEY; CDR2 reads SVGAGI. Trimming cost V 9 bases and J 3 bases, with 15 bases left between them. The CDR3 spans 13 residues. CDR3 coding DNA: TGTGCCAGATCCCGGGATGCTATCTACGAGCAGTACTTC. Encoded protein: CARSRDAIYEQYF.

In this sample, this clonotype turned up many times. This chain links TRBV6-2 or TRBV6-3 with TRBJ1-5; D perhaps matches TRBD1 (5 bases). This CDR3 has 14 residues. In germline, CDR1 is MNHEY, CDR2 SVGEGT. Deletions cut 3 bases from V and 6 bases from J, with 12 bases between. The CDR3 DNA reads TGTGCCAGCAGTTATCGGGGGGGAATTCAGCCCCAGCATTTT. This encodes CASSYRGGIQPQHF.

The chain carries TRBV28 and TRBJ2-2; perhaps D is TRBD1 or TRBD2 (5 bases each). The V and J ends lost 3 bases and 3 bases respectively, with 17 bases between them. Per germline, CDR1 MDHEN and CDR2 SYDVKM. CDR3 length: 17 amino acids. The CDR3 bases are TGTGCCAGCAGTTTCCCCTGGGGGTCAGAACACACCGGGGAGCTGTTTTTT. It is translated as CASSFPWGSEHTGELFF.

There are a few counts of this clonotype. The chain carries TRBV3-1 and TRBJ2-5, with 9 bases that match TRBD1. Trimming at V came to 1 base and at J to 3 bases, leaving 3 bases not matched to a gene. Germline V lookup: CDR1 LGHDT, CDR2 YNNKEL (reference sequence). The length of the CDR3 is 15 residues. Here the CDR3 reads CASSQVGDREETQYF. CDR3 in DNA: TGTGCCAGCAGCCAAGTGGGGGACAGGGAAGAGACCCAGTACTTC.

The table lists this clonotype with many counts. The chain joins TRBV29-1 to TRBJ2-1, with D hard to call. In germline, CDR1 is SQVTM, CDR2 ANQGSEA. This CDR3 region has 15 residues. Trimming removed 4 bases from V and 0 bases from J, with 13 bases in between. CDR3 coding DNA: TGCAGCGTTGGTGGATCAATGGCCTCCTACAATGAGCAGTTCTTC. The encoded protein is CSVGGSMASYNEQFF.

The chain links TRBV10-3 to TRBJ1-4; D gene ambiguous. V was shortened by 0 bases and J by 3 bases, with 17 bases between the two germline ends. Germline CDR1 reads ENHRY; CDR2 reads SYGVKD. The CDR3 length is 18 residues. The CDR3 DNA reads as TGTGCCATCAGTGAGTCGTGGAGGAGGAAGAATCCTAATGAAAAACTGTTTTTT. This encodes CAISESWRRKNPNEKLFF.

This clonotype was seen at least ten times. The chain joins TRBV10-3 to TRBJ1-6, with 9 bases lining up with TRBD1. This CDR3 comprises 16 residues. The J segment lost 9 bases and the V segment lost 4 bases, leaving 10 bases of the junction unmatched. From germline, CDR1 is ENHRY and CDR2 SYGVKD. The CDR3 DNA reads TGTGCCATCAGTGGGGAAAGCGGGACAGGGAGTTCACCCCTCCACTTT. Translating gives CAISGESGTGSSPLHF.